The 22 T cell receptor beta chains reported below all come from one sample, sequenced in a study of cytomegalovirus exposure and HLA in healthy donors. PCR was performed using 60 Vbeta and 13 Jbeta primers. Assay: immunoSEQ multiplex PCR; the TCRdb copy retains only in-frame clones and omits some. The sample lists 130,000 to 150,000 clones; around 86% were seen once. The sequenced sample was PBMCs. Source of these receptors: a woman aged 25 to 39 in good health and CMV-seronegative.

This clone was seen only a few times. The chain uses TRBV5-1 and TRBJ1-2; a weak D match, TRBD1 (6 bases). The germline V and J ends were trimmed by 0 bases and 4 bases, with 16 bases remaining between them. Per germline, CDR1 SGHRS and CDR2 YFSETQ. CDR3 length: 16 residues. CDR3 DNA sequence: TGCGCCAGCAGCTTGGAAGGACAGATAGACCCCTATGGCTACACCTTC. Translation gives CASSLEGQIDPYGYTF.

As DNA, the CDR3 is TGTGCCAGCAGTACCGCGGGAGGTACCGGGGAGCTGTTTTTT. Its protein is CASSTAGGTGELFF. This rearrangement joins TRBV28 to TRBJ2-2; TRBD2 matches 8 bases. This CDR3 comprises 14 residues. The V and J ends lost 5 bases and 5 bases, in that order; junction bases with no gene match: 4. CDR1 and CDR2 from the germline V gene are MDHEN and SYDVKM.

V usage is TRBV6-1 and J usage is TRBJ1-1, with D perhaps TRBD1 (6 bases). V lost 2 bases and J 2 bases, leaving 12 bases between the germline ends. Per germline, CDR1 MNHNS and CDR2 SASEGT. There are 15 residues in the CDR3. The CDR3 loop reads CASSEPGQTNTEAFF. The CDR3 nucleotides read TGTGCCAGCAGTGAACCGGGACAAACAAACACTGAAGCTTTCTTT.

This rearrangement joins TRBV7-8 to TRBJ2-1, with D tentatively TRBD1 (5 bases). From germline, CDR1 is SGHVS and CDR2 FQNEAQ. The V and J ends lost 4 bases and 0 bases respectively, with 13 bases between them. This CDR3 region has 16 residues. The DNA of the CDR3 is TGTGCCAGCAGCTCGACAGCTTCGAGCTCCTACAATGAGCAGTTCTTC. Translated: CASSSTASSSYNEQFF.

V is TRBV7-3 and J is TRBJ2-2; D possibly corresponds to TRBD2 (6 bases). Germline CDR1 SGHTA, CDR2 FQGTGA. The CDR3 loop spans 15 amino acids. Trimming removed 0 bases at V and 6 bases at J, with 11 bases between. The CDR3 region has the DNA TGTGCCAGCAGCTTAACCATGTCGGGGGCCGGGGAGCTGTTTTTT. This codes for CASSLTMSGAGELFF.

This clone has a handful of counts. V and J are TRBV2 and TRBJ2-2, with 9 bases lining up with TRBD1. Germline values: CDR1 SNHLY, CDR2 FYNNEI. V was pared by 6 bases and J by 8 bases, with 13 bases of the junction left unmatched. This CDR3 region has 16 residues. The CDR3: CASRPTGTGIRGELFF. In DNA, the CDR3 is TGTGCCAGCAGGCCAACCGGGACAGGGATTAGGGGGGAGCTGTTTTTT. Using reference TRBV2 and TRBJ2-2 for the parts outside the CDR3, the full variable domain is EPEVTQTPSHQVTQMGQEVILRCVPISNHLYFYWYRQILGQKVEFLVSFYNNEISEKSEIFDDQFSVERPDGSNFTLKIRSTKLEDSAMYFCASRPTGTGIRGELFFGEGSRLTVL.

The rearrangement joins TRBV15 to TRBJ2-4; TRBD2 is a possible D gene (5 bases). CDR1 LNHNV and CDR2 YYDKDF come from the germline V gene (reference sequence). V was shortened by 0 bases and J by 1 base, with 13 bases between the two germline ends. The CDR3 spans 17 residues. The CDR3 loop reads CATSRDRWTGAKNIQYF. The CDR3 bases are TGTGCCACCAGCAGAGATCGCTGGACTGGGGCCAAAAACATTCAGTACTTC.

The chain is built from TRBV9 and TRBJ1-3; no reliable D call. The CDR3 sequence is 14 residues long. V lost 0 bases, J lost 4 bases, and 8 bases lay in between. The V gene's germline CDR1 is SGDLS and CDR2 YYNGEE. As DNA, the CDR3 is TGTGCCAGCAGCGTAGAGGGAGCGGGAAACACCATATATTTT. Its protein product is CASSVEGAGNTIYF.

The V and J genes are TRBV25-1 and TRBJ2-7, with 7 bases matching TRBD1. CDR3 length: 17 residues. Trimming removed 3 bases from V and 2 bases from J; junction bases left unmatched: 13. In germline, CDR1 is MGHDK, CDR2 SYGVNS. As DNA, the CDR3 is TGTGCCAGCAGTGATGGAGTTAACAGGGGTCTACCCTACGAGCAGTACTTC. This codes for CASSDGVNRGLPYEQYF.

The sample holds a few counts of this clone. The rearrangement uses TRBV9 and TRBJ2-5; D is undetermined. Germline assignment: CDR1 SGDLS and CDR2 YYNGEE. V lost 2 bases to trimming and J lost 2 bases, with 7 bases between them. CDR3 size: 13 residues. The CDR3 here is CASSVSQQETQYF. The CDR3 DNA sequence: TGTGCCAGCAGCGTTTCCCAGCAAGAGACCCAGTACTTC.

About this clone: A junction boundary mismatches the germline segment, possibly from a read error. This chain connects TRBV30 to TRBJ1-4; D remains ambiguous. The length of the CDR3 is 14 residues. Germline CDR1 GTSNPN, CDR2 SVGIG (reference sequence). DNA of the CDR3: TGTGCCTGGAGTGAATCACAGTTGAATGGAAAACTGTTTTTT. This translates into CAWSESQLNGKLFF. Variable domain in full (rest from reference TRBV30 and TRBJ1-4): SQTIHQWPATLVQPVGSPLSLECTVEGTSNPNLYWYRQAAGRGLQLLFYSVGIGQISSEVPQNLSASRPQDRQFILSSKKLLLSDSGFYLCAWSESQLNGKLFFGSGTQLSVL.

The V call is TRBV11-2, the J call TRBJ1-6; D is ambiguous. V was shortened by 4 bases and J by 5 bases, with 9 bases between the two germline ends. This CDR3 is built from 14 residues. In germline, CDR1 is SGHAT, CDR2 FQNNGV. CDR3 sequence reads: CASSSRGNNSPLHF. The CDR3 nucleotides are TGTGCCAGCAGCTCCCGGGGAAATAATTCACCCCTCCACTTT.

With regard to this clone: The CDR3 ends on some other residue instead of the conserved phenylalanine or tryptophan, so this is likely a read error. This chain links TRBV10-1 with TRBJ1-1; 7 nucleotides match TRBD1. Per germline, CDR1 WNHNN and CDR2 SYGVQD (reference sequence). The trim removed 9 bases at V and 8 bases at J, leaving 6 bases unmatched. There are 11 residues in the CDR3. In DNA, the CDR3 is TGCGCCAGGCACCGGGACAGCGAAGCTTTCTCT. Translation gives CARHRDSEAFS.

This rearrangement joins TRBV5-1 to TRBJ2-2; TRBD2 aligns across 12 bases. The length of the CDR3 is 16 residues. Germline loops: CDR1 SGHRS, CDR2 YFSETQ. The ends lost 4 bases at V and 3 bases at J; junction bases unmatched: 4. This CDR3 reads CASSRRLAGDTGELFF. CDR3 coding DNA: TGCGCCAGCAGCCGGCGACTAGCGGGAGACACCGGGGAGCTGTTTTTT.

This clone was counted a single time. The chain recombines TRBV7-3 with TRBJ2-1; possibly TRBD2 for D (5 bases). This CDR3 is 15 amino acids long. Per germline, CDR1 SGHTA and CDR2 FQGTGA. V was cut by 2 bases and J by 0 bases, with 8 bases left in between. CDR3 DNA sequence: TGTGCCAGCAGCTTAGGGAGTCTCTCCTACAATGAGCAGTTCTTC. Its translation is CASSLGSLSYNEQFF.

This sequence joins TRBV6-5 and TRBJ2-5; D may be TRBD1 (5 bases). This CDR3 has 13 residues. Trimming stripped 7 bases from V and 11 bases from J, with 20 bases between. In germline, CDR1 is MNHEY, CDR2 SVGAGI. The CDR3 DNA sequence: TGTGCCAGCAAATGGGGCAGGGTGGGTGAGCAGTACTTC. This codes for CASKWGRVGEQYF.

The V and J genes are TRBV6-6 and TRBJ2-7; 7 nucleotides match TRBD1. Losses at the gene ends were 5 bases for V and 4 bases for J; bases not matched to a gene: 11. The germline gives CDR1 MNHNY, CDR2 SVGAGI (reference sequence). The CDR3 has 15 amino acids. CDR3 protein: CASSHRQGLGYEQYF. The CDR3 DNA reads TGTGCCAGCAGTCATAGACAGGGTTTAGGGTACGAGCAGTACTTC.

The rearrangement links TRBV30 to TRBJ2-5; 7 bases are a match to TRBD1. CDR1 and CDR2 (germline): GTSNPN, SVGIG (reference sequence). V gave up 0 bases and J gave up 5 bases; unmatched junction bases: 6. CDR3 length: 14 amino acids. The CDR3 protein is CAWSVRGGAETQYF. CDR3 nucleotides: TGTGCCTGGAGTGTACGAGGGGGCGCCGAGACCCAGTACTTC.

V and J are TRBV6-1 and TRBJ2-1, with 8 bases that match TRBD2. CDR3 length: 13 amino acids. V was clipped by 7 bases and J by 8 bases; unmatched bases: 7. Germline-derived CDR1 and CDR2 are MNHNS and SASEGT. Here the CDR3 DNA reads TGTGCCAGCAAAGCGGGAGATTTCGATGAGCAGTTCTTC. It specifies CASKAGDFDEQFF.

The CDR3 spells CASSLYTGRNTEAFF. The CDR3 DNA is TGTGCCAGCAGCCTATACACAGGGCGGAACACTGAAGCTTTCTTT. The chain couples TRBV6-5 to TRBJ1-1; D may be TRBD1 (6 bases). The V gene's germline CDR1 is MNHEY and CDR2 SVGAGI. Deletions cut 6 bases from V and 1 base from J, with 15 bases between. The CDR3 sequence is 15 residues long.

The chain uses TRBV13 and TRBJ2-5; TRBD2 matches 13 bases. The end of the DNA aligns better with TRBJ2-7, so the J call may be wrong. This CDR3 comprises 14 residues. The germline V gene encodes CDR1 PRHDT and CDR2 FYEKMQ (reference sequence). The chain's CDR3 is CASSTGTSGDEQYF. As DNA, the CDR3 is TGTGCCAGCAGCACCGGGACTAGCGGGGACGAGCAGTACTTC.

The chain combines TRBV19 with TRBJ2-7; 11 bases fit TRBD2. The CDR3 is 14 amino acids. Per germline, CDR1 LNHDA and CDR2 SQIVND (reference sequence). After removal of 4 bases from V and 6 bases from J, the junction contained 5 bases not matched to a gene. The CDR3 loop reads CASSRTSGSSEQYF. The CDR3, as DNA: TGTGCCAGTAGTAGAACTAGCGGGAGTAGCGAGCAGTACTTC. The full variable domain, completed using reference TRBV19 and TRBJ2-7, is DGGITQSPKYLFRKEGQNVTLSCEQNLNHDAMYWYRQDPGQGLRLIYYSQIVNDFQKGDIAEGYSVSREKKESFPLTVTSAQKNPTAFYLCASSRTSGSSEQYFGPGTRLTVT.